Listed below are T cell receptor beta chains from one sample, sequenced in a study of T cells after yellow fever vaccination. TCRdb reprocessed the 5' RACE reads via MiXCR and lists one record per CDR3 protein. This table has 280,000 or so distinct CDR3 sequences, roughly 8.7% appearing once. The specimen comprised CD4+ T cells sorted from PBMCs, sampled 5 days after the yellow fever booster vaccination. The receptors shown here come from a man between 18 and 29 years old who received the YFV17D yellow fever vaccine. The CDR3 runs from the conserved cysteine through the conserved F or W. D genes are given only for firm matches. Size is stated for part of the rows, as once, few or many counts, or as a class when the clone is expanded.

v_gene,abundance,j_gene,d_gene,CDR3aa,CDR3nt
TRBV18,-,TRBJ1-1,-,CATPPGNTEAFF,TGTGCCACCCCACCAGGGAACACTGAAGCTTTCTTT
TRBV12-3/TRBV12-4,many,TRBJ2-1,-,CASSPPGFDEQFF,TGTGCCAGCAGTCCCCCGGGCTTCGATGAGCAGTTCTTC
TRBV4-1,many,TRBJ2-2,-,CASSQSAHNTGELFF,TGCGCCAGCAGCCAGTCCGCCCACAACACCGGGGAGCTGTTTTTT
TRBV4-2,few,TRBJ2-2,TRBD1,CASSQGQGDTGELFF,TGTGCCAGCAGCCAAGGACAGGGGGACACCGGGGAGCTGTTTTTT
TRBV6-1,few,TRBJ2-1,-,CASSEALRRGAGEQFF,TGTGCCAGCAGTGAAGCGCTTCGAAGGGGCGCGGGTGAGCAGTTCTTC
TRBV2,-,TRBJ1-1,-,CAVRGRTEAFF,TGTGCTGTACGGGGACGCACTGAAGCTTTCTTT
TRBV29-1,many,TRBJ1-5,-,CSVGGSNQPQHF,TGCAGCGTTGGTGGGAGCAATCAGCCCCAGCATTTT
TRBV18,many,TRBJ2-3,TRBD2,CASSAGRSGAGDTQYF,TGTGCCAGCTCCGCGGGGAGAAGCGGGGCTGGAGATACGCAGTATTTT
TRBV7-2,few,TRBJ2-2,-,CASSLAGTVSFGELFF,TGTGCCAGCAGCTTAGCGGGGACGGTTTCTTTTGGGGAGCTGTTTTTT
TRBV29-1,few,TRBJ2-3,-,CSVRSAPTDTQYF,TGCAGCGTTCGAAGCGCACCCACAGATACGCAGTATTTT